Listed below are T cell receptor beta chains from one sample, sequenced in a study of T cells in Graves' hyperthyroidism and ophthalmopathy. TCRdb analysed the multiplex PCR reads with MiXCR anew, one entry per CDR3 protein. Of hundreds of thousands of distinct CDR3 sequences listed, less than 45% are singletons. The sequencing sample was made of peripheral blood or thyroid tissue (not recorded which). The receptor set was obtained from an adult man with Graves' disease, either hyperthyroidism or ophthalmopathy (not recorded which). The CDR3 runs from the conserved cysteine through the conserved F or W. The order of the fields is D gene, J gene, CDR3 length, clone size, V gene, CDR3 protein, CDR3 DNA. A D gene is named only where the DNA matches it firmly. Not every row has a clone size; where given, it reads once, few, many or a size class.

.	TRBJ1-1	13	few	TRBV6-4	CASRDGLNTEAFF	TGTGCCAGCAGGGACGGACTGAACACTGAAGCTTTCTTT
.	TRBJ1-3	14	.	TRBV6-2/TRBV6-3	CASSYGGPGNTIYF	TGTGCCAGCAGTTACGGGGGACCTGGAAACACCATATATTTT
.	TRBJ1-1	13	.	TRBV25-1	CASSDPGNTEAFF	TGTGCCAGCAGTGACCCAGGGAACACTGAAGCTTTCTTT
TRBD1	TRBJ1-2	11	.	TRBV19	CASGTGSGYTF	TGTGCCAGTGGGACAGGGTCCGGCTACACCTTC
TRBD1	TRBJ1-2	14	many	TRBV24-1	CATQGTATNYGYTF	TGTGCCACCCAGGGGACAGCTACTAACTATGGCTACACCTTC
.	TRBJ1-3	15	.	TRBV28	CASSSSGAAGNTIYF	TGTGCCAGCAGTTCCTCAGGGGCAGCAGGAAACACCATATATTTT
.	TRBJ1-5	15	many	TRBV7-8	CASSSQGGWVQPQHF	TGTGCCAGCAGCTCACAGGGTGGATGGGTTCAGCCCCAGCATTTT
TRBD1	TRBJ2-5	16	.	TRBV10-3	CAIRMAGQGAGGTRYF	TGTGCCATCCGGATGGCTGGGCAGGGGGCCGGAGGGACCCGGTACTTC
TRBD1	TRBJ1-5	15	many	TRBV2	CASREQGGGNQPQHF	TGTGCCAGCAGAGAACAGGGGGGAGGCAATCAGCCCCAGCATTTT
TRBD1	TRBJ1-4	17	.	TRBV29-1	CSVAGDRGLATNEKLFF	TGCAGCGTTGCCGGGGACAGAGGACTTGCAACTAATGAAAAACTGTTTTTT